This is a list of T cell receptor beta chains from one sample in a study of blood T cell repertoires in COVID-19. The repertoire was sequenced with immunoSEQ multiplex PCR; TCRdb's copy has only in-frame clones and lacks some. The data hold a few hundred thousand clones, with roughly 86% observed a single time. Sequenced sample: PBMCs or T cells enriched from blood (not recorded which). The source is a man aged 18 to 29 with acute COVID-19. The CDR3 runs from the conserved cysteine through the conserved F or W. The order of the fields is D gene, clone size, J gene, CDR3 length, V gene, CDR3 protein, CDR3 DNA. A D gene is named only where the DNA matches it firmly. The size of a clone is reported for some rows only, either as once, few or many, or as a class for expanded clones.

- - TRBJ2-1 14 TRBV5-5 CASSLGGSWNEQFF TGTGCCAGCAGCTTGGGAGGTTCCTGGAATGAGCAGTTCTTC
TRBD1 - TRBJ1-4 15 TRBV7-2 CASSSLGTGGSKLFF TGTGCCAGCAGCTCGCTCGGGACAGGGGGTTCAAAACTGTTTTTT
- - TRBJ2-7 12 TRBV2 CAILAPTYEQYF TGTGCCATCCTAGCCCCAACCTACGAGCAGTACTTC
- - TRBJ1-2 13 TRBV2 CASVVGLNYGYTF TGTGCCAGCGTGGTGGGCTTAAACTATGGCTACACCTTC
TRBD1 - TRBJ1-1 16 TRBV27 CASSPRQGTMNTEAFF TGTGCCAGCAGTCCCCGACAGGGGACTATGAACACTGAAGCTTTCTTT
- - TRBJ2-7 15 TRBV7-2 CASSLSSGRGREQYF TGTGCCAGCAGCTTATCATCGGGCAGGGGTCGCGAGCAGTACTTC
TRBD1 - TRBJ2-1 18 TRBV10-3 CAIRPGQGGNSSYNEQFF TGTGCCATCAGACCGGGACAGGGTGGCAATAGCTCCTACAATGAGCAGTTCTTC
- few TRBJ2-3 16 TRBV19 CASSMRGGISTDTQYF TGTGCCAGTAGTATGAGGGGCGGGATTAGCACAGATACGCAGTATTTT
- - TRBJ2-7 14 TRBV6-5 CASSYSNERVEQYF TGTGCCAGCAGTTACTCGAACGAGCGAGTGGAGCAGTACTTC
- - TRBJ1-2 16 TRBV6-6 CASSYQEVGPNYGYTF TGTGCCAGCAGTTACCAGGAAGTCGGTCCTAACTATGGCTACACCTTC
- - TRBJ1-6 15 TRBV6-5 CASSYSGTYNSPLHF TGTGCCAGCAGTTACTCGGGGACTTATAATTCACCCCTCCACTTT
TRBD2 - TRBJ2-7 15 TRBV28 CASNTQTSGRVGQYF TGTGCCAGCAACACGCAGACTAGCGGGAGGGTTGGGCAGTACTTC
- - TRBJ1-5 18 TRBV28 CASTIRPQGWDSNQPQHF TGTGCCAGCACCATCCGACCGCAGGGATGGGATAGCAATCAGCCCCAGCATTTT
TRBD2 - TRBJ2-7 14 TRBV7-9 CASSGGTSGYEQYF TGTGCCAGCAGCGGCGGGACTAGCGGTTACGAGCAGTACTTC
TRBD1 - TRBJ1-2 16 TRBV4-1 CASSQHVSKGAGGYTF TGCGCCAGCAGCCAGCATGTATCAAAGGGGGCAGGTGGCTACACCTTC
- - TRBJ1-1 11 TRBV2 CASSERTEAFF TGTGCCAGCAGTGAGCGGACTGAAGCTTTCTTT
- - TRBJ1-2 13 TRBV28 CASSLGGSYGYTF TGTGCCAGCAGCCTCGGGGGATCCTATGGCTACACCTTC
- many TRBJ2-1 14 TRBV19 CASSATGTLNEQFF TGTGCCAGTAGTGCTACCGGGACTCTCAATGAGCAGTTCTTC
- - TRBJ2-7 13 TRBV12-3/TRBV12-4 CASSLGQSYEQYF TGTGCCAGCAGTTTAGGCCAGTCCTACGAGCAGTACTTC
TRBD1 few TRBJ2-1 16 TRBV4-2 CASSSRDRAEWGEQFF TGTGCCAGCAGCTCTCGGGACAGGGCCGAATGGGGTGAGCAGTTCTTC
- few TRBJ1-1 13 TRBV18 CASSRAAGTEAFF TGTGCCAGCTCACGGGCGGCGGGGACTGAAGCTTTCTTT
- - TRBJ1-2 15 TRBV4-1 CASSQDSKSWYGYTF TGCGCCAGCAGCCAAGATAGTAAGTCGTGGTATGGCTACACCTTC
TRBD2 - TRBJ2-5 20 TRBV14 CASSQESPRLAGGFKETQYF TGTGCCAGCAGCCAAGAAAGCCCCCGGCTAGCGGGAGGCTTCAAAGAGACCCAGTACTTC
- - TRBJ1-4 15 TRBV27 CASSQTGTFNEKLFF TGTGCCAGCAGCCAAACAGGGACCTTTAATGAAAAACTGTTTTTT
TRBD2 - TRBJ2-1 13 TRBV11-3 CASSLGGRGEQFF TGTGCCAGCAGCTTAGGTGGGAGGGGTGAGCAGTTCTTC
TRBD1 - TRBJ2-7 16 TRBV11-2 CASSLERGQGNVEQYF TGTGCCAGCAGCTTGGAAAGGGGACAGGGGAATGTAGAGCAGTACTTC
TRBD1 - TRBJ1-1 16 TRBV9 CASPWQGARTNTEAFF TGTGCCAGCCCTTGGCAGGGGGCGAGAACGAACACTGAAGCTTTCTTT
TRBD1 - TRBJ1-1 16 TRBV19 CASSPLEQGGNTEAFF TGTGCCAGTAGTCCTTTGGAACAGGGGGGGAACACTGAAGCTTTCTTT
TRBD2 - TRBJ2-5 17 TRBV11-2 CASSFGGTSGIQETQYF TGTGCCAGCAGCTTTGGGGGGACTAGCGGGATCCAAGAGACCCAGTACTTC
TRBD2 - TRBJ2-1 17 TRBV23-1 CASSRREPSGAYNEQFF TGCGCCAGCAGTCGTCGGGAGCCTAGCGGGGCCTACAATGAGCAGTTCTTC
TRBD1 few TRBJ2-1 17 TRBV19 CASSIFLDRSSYNEQFF TGTGCCAGTAGTATTTTCTTGGACAGGAGCTCCTACAATGAGCAGTTCTTC
TRBD2 - TRBJ2-7 16 TRBV5-4 CASSLDPGLAGVEQYF TGTGCCAGCAGCTTGGATCCGGGACTAGCGGGGGTTGAGCAGTACTTC
TRBD2 once TRBJ2-7 16 TRBV2 CASSTLAGGMNYEQYF TGTGCCAGCAGTACTTTAGCGGGAGGTATGAACTACGAGCAGTACTTC
- few TRBJ1-4 17 TRBV28 CAPNPLPWQATNEKLFF TGTGCCCCGAATCCTCTCCCATGGCAGGCAACTAATGAAAAACTGTTTTTT
TRBD1 - TRBJ2-7 15 TRBV7-9 CASSGPGQGSYEQYF TGTGCCAGCAGCGGCCCGGGACAGGGATCCTACGAGCAGTACTTC
- - TRBJ2-1 15 TRBV28 CASTQLGRGIDEQFF TGTGCCAGCACCCAGCTGGGTAGAGGTATCGATGAGCAGTTCTTC
- - TRBJ2-7 11 TRBV20-1 CSASGTYEQYF TGCAGTGCTAGCGGGACATACGAGCAGTACTTC
TRBD1 - TRBJ1-1 16 TRBV7-9 CASSPGQGLGSTEAFF TGTGCCAGCAGCCCGGGACAGGGGTTGGGGAGCACTGAAGCTTTCTTT
TRBD1 - TRBJ1-1 12 TRBV29-1 CSVGRTGGEAFF TGCAGCGTTGGCCGGACAGGGGGTGAAGCTTTCTTT
TRBD2 - TRBJ2-4 17 TRBV5-1 CASSAPSGSTRRDIQYF TGCGCCAGCAGCGCTCCCAGCGGGAGTACGCGAAGAGACATTCAGTACTTC
- - TRBJ1-2 15 TRBV6-5 CASSLGADPRDGYTF TGTGCCAGCAGTCTGGGGGCTGACCCTAGGGATGGCTACACCTTC
- - TRBJ2-1 17 TRBV21-1 CASSKARRQSSYNEQFF TGTGCCAGCAGCAAAGCGAGGAGACAGAGCTCCTACAATGAGCAGTTCTTC
TRBD2 - TRBJ2-7 15 TRBV24-1 CATSDTGTSLRGQYF TGTGCCACCAGTGACACCGGGACTAGTCTACGAGGGCAGTACTTC
TRBD2 - TRBJ2-7 15 TRBV5-4 CASSPGGDGSYEQYF TGTGCCAGCAGCCCGGGAGGGGACGGATCCTACGAGCAGTACTTC
TRBD1 - TRBJ1-2 13 TRBV6-5 CASSWGQFYGYTF TGTGCCAGCAGTTGGGGACAGTTCTATGGCTACACCTTC
TRBD2 - TRBJ2-7 15 TRBV15 CATTPVREGNYEQYF TGTGCCACCACGCCTGTGCGGGAGGGTAACTACGAGCAGTACTTC
TRBD2 - TRBJ2-1 17 TRBV5-4 CASSLARSGAQGNEQFF TGTGCCAGCAGCTTGGCCCGAAGCGGGGCCCAGGGCAATGAGCAGTTCTTC
- - TRBJ1-1 14 TRBV28 CASSLSRVNTEAFF TGTGCCAGCAGTTTATCCCGGGTGAACACTGAAGCTTTCTTT
- - TRBJ2-1 15 TRBV6-5 CASMTGTSPYNEQFF TGTGCCAGCATGACCGGGACTTCTCCCTACAATGAGCAGTTCTTC
TRBD1 - TRBJ2-7 15 TRBV28 CASSSPGQGTYEQYF TGTGCCAGCAGTTCTCCGGGACAGGGAACCTACGAGCAGTACTTC